What follows is one T cell receptor beta chain and its context. The target antigen is unknown. Investigators divided CD4+ cells into CD45RA+ naive and CD45RA-negative memory subsets. The V and J ends lost 5 bases and 8 bases, in that order; junction bases with no gene match: 5. The CDR3 spans 12 residues. Germline CDR1 reads SNHLY; CDR2 reads FYNNEI. The data were taken from a study of shared clonotypes between healthy human individuals. Study-wide results and caveats: Generation of non-shared clonotypes was less probable than generation of clonotypes shared by all four donors.

The protocol was immunoSEQ multiplex PCR, while the TCRdb copy is restricted to in-frame clones and leaves out a portion. The sample yields fewer than 850,000 clones, 60% to 80% seen once. This chain links TRBV2 with TRBJ1-2, with TRBD1 matching 7 bases. The sequenced material came from memory CD4+ T cells sorted from blood. Subset given: CD45RA-negative fraction. The origin of this receptor is a woman aged 30 to 39 in good health. CDR3 in amino acids: CASSYRGSGYTF. The CDR3, as DNA: TGTGCCAGCAGTTACAGGGGAAGCGGCTACACCTTC.